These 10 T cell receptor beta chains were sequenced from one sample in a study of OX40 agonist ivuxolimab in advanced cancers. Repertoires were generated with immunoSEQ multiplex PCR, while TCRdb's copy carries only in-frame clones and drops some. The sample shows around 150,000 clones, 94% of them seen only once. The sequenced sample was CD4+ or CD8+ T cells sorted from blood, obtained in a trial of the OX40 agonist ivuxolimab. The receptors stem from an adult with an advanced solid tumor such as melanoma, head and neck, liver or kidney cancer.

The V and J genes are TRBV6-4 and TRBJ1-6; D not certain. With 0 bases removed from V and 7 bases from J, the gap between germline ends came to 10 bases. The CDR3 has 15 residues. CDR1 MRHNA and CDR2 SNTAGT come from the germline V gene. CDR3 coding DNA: TGTGCCAGCAGTGACTCATACAACGGGAATTCACCCCTCCACTTT. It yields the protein CASSDSYNGNSPLHF.

The CDR3 spells CATSTGSPQHF. The CDR3 region has the DNA TGCGCCACCTCCACAGGGAGTCCCCAGCATTTT. The chain combines TRBV5-1 with TRBJ1-5; tentative D call: TRBD1 (6 bases). The CDR3 length is 11 residues. V shed 9 bases and J shed 10 bases, with 14 bases lying between them. Germline V gene lookup returns CDR1 SGHRS and CDR2 YFSETQ.

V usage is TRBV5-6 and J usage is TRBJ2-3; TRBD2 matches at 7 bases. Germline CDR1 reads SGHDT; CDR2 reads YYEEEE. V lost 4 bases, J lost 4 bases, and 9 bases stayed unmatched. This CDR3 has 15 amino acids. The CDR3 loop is CASSTGAGVADTQYF. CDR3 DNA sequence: TGTGCCAGCAGCACCGGGGCGGGAGTGGCAGATACGCAGTATTTT.

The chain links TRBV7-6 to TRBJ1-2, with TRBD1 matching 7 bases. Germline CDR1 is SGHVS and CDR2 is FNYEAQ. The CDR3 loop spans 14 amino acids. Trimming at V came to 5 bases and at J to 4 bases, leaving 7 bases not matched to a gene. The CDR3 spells CASSPDREVYGYTF. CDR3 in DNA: TGTGCCAGCAGCCCCGACAGGGAGGTCTATGGCTACACCTTC.

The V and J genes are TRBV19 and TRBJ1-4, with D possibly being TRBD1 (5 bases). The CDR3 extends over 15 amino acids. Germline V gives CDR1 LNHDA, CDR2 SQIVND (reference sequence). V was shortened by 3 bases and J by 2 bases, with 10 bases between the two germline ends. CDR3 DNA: TGTGCCAGTAGTATTATGGGGCGGACTAATGAAAAACTGTTTTTT. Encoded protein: CASSIMGRTNEKLFF.

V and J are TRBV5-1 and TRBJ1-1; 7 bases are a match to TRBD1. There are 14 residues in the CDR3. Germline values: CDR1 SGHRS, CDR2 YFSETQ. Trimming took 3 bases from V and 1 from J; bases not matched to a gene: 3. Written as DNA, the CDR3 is TGCGCCAGCAGCTCGGACAGGACGAACACTGAAGCTTTCTTT. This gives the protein CASSSDRTNTEAFF. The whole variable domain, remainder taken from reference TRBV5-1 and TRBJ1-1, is KAGVTQTPRYLIKTRGQQVTLSCSPISGHRSVSWYQQTPGQGLQFLFEYFSETQRNKGNFPGRFSGRQFSNSRSEMNVSTLELGDSALYLCASSSDRTNTEAFFGQGTRLTVV.

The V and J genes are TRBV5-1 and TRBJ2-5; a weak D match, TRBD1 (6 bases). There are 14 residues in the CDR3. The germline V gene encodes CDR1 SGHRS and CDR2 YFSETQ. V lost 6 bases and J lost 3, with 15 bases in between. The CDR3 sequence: CASTGRGNEETQYF. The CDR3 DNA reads TGCGCCAGCACTGGCAGGGGTAACGAAGAGACCCAGTACTTC.

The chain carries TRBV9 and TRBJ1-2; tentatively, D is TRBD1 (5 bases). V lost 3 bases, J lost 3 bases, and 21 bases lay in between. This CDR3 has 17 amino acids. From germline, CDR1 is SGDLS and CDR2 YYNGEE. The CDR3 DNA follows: TGTGCCAGCAGCGCCGGGTGGGGGACGCCCAGGGACTATGGCTACACCTTC. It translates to CASSAGWGTPRDYGYTF.

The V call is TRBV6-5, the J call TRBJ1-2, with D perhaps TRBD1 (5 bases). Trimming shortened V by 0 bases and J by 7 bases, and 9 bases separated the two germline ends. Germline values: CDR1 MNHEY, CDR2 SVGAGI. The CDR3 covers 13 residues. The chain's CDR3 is CASSYSRGRGYTF. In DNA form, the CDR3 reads TGTGCCAGCAGTTACTCGCGGGGACGTGGCTACACCTTC.

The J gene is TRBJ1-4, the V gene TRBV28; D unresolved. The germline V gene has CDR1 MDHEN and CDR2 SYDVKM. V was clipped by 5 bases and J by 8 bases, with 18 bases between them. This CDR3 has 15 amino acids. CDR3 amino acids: CASSPGGLGGEKLFF. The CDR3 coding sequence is TGTGCCAGCAGTCCCGGCGGGCTGGGAGGAGAAAAACTGTTTTTT.